Following are 8 T cell receptor beta chains from one sample sequenced in a study of beta chain features in type 1 diabetes. The investigators reverse transcribed all of the isolated RNA, so they sequenced expressed TCRB transcripts. The protocol was immunoSEQ multiplex PCR, while the TCRdb copy is restricted to in-frame clones and leaves out a portion. The sample contains hundreds of thousands of clones, 17% of which appear only once. The sample consisted of naive CD4+ T cells from blood. The receptors come from a woman aged 18-29 years in good health.

The chain links TRBV7-9 to TRBJ2-6, with D maybe TRBD2 (6 bases). The V and J ends lost 7 bases and 4 bases respectively, with 14 bases between them. Germline V gene sequence: CDR1 SEHNR, CDR2 FQNEAQ (reference sequence). CDR3 length: 15 amino acids. CDR3 DNA: TGTGCCAGCACCCCGGGCGGGGCCGGGGCCAACGTCCTGACTTTC. Amino acids: CASTPGGAGANVLTF. Combining the CDR3 with reference TRBV7-9 and TRBJ2-6 gives the whole variable domain DTGVSQNPRHKITKRGQNVTFRCDPISEHNRLYWYRQTLGQGPEFLTYFQNEAQLEKSRLLSDRFSAERPKGSFSTLEIQRTEQGDSAMYLCASTPGGAGANVLTFGAGSRLTVL.

This clone was seen a few times. This chain links TRBV28 with TRBJ2-3; D is unresolved. The CDR3 sequence is 14 residues long. Between the trimmed V and J ends, which lost 4 bases and 3 bases, there was a span of 11 bases. Germline CDR1 reads MDHEN; CDR2 reads SYDVKM. The CDR3: CASSSQAGTDTQYF. CDR3 bases: TGTGCCAGCAGTTCCCAGGCAGGAACAGATACGCAGTATTTT.

V usage is TRBV27 and J usage is TRBJ2-5; 10 bases map to TRBD1. CDR3 length: 14 amino acids. Germline CDR1 reads MNHEY; CDR2 reads SMNVEV (reference sequence). The trim removed 6 bases at V and 1 base at J, leaving 2 bases unmatched. The DNA for the CDR3 is TGTGCCAGCAGCCGACAGGGGGCCCAAGAGACCCAGTACTTC. Protein sequence: CASSRQGAQETQYF.

This clone was seen only a few times. This sequence joins TRBV13 and TRBJ2-7; possibly TRBD1 for D (5 bases). CDR3 size: 15 residues. CDR1 and CDR2 from the germline V gene are PRHDT and FYEKMQ (reference sequence). The V end was cut by 5 bases, the J end by 1 base, with 15 bases between. The CDR3 region has the DNA TGTGCCAGCAGCCCGAGCCCAGGGAATTCCTACGAGCAGTACTTC. It yields the protein CASSPSPGNSYEQYF.

The V call is TRBV7-2, the J call TRBJ2-1; no clear D. The CDR3 has 12 residues. Trimming stripped 5 bases from V and 10 bases from J, with 12 bases between. Germline loops: CDR1 SGHTA, CDR2 FQGNSA. CDR3 region: CASSLRFDEQFF. In DNA, the CDR3 is TGTGCCAGCAGCCTTAGATTTGACGAGCAGTTCTTC.

This chain connects TRBV6-5 to TRBJ1-4, with 8 positions matching TRBD1. In germline, CDR1 is MNHEY, CDR2 SVGAGI. The junction had 8 bases not matched to a gene; V was cut back by 6 bases and J by 8 bases. This CDR3 comprises 14 residues. The CDR3 region is CASSSGQGGEKLFF. In DNA, the CDR3 is TGTGCCAGCAGCTCAGGACAGGGTGGAGAAAAACTGTTTTTT.

The chain uses TRBV7-3 and TRBJ2-7, with D possibly called TRBD1 or TRBD2 (5 bases each). V was cut by 2 bases and J by 7 bases, with 12 bases left in between. This CDR3 region has 13 residues. The germline CDR1 and CDR2 sequences are SGHTA and FQGTGA. CDR3 in DNA: TGTGCCAGCAGCTTATGGTCCTGGGGGGAGCAGTACTTC. Amino acids: CASSLWSWGEQYF.

The V call is TRBV28, the J call TRBJ1-4; no firm D call. Trimming cost V 0 bases and J 3 bases, with 5 bases left between them. The CDR3 spans 14 residues. Germline lookup yields CDR1 MDHEN and CDR2 SYDVKM. The CDR3 spells CASSLWGSNEKLFF. The CDR3 nucleotides are TGTGCCAGCAGTTTATGGGGGTCTAATGAAAAACTGTTTTTT.